This T cell receptor beta chain was found in a study of long-term antiretroviral therapy in people with HIV. Whole-study context: Samples from the earliest time points predate the 2015 immediate-ART recommendation by about a decade.

Whole-study findings and limits: The repertoire was dominated at all time points by clones expanded before ART. When set beside controls, HIV repertoires had CDR3 length ranges that were narrower.

The ends were cut back, 5 bases at V and 7 bases at J, with 14 bases in the middle. Germline V gene data show CDR1 as SEHNR and CDR2 as FQNEAQ (reference sequence). The CDR3 is made up of 14 amino acids. In the case of this clone: Its matching antigen is unknown.

The authors ran the immunoSEQ assay, v3.0, at survey level. The target of sequencing was about 40,000-50,000 T-cell genomes per sample. Sequencing was performed with immunoSEQ multiplex PCR; in TCRdb, only in-frame clones are kept and a portion is missing. The data contain 30,000 to 35,000 clones, 65% to 75% of them singletons. This receptor was taken from a man aged 50 or older with HIV. This sequence joins TRBV7-9 and TRBJ1-4; the D gene is possibly TRBD1 (5 bases). Sequencing was performed on unsorted PBMCs, taken 3 years after starting antiretroviral therapy. The CDR3 region is CASSPYGGGEKLFF. CDR3 sequence (DNA): TGTGCCAGCAGCCCCTATGGGGGGGGTGAAAAACTGTTTTTT.